Below, 9 T cell receptor beta chains from the same sample are listed, as sequenced in a study of blood T cell repertoires in COVID-19. TCRdb keeps only in-frame clones here, not all; method: immunoSEQ multiplex PCR. The sample has more than 300,000 clones; roughly 91% are singletons. Sequenced sample: peripheral blood. These receptors originate from a woman in her 30s with COVID-19, enrolled during active disease.

The rearrangement joins TRBV11-3 to TRBJ2-7, with D unclear. The ends were cut back, 5 bases at V and 3 bases at J, with 8 bases in the middle. The germline V gene encodes CDR1 SGHNT and CDR2 YENEEA. This CDR3 comprises 12 residues. The CDR3 sequence is CASSQDNYEQYF. The CDR3 nucleotides read TGTGCCAGCAGCCAAGACAACTACGAGCAGTACTTC. The full variable domain, rest sourced from reference TRBV11-3 and TRBJ2-7, is EAGVVQSPRYKIIEKKQPVAFWCNPISGHNTLYWYLQNLGQGPELLIRYENEEAVDDSQLPKDRFSAERLKGVDSTLKIQPAELGDSAVYLCASSQDNYEQYFGPGTRLTVT.

The rearrangement joins TRBV7-9 to TRBJ2-5; maybe TRBD2 (6 bases). Germline V lookup: CDR1 SEHNR, CDR2 FQNEAQ (reference sequence). The ends were cut back, 2 bases at V and 4 bases at J, with 11 bases in the middle. This CDR3 region has 14 residues. The CDR3 nucleotides read TGTGCCAGCAGCTTAATCGGGGGAGGAGAGACCCAGTACTTC. It translates to CASSLIGGGETQYF.

As DNA, the CDR3 is TGTGCCAGCAGTTATTCTAGGGGGCAAGGTGAAGCTTTCTTT. Translated, it gives CASSYSRGQGEAFF. This chain joins TRBV6-5 and TRBJ1-1; TRBD1 matches at 7 bases. CDR1 and CDR2 (germline): MNHEY, SVGAGI. The CDR3 runs 14 residues. The ends lost 3 bases at V and 7 bases at J; junction bases unmatched: 8.

The chain couples TRBV3-1 (or the pseudogene TRBV3-2) to TRBJ2-5; no firm D call. The V gene's germline CDR1 is LGHDT and CDR2 YNNKEL (reference sequence). V was cut by 0 bases and J by 7 bases, with 12 bases left in between. The CDR3 is 14 residues long. Written as DNA, the CDR3 is TGTGCCAGCAGCCAAGATCTAACCGCTTCGACCCAGTACTTC. As protein: CASSQDLTASTQYF.

The rearrangement links TRBV3-1 (or the pseudogene TRBV3-2) to TRBJ1-5; TRBD1 agrees at 9 bases. The CDR3 extends over 16 amino acids. V trimming: 1 base; J trimming: 4 bases; junction bases outside the gene matches: 5. Per the germline V gene, CDR1 is LGHDT and CDR2 is YNNKEL (reference sequence). The DNA for the CDR3 is TGTGCCAGCAGCCAAGGGGACAGGGTAGGAAATCAGCCCCAGCATTTT. Encoded protein: CASSQGDRVGNQPQHF.

The CDR3 here is CASSLGDWETFF. In DNA form, the CDR3 reads TGTGCCAGCAGCTTGGGGGATTGGGAGACTTTCTTT. The J gene is TRBJ1-1, the V gene TRBV5-4; D call uncertain. This CDR3 region has 12 residues. The V gene lost 0 bases and the J gene lost 12 bases, with 12 bases spanning the gap. CDR1 SGHNT and CDR2 YYREEE come from the germline V gene (reference sequence).

The CDR3 bases are TGTGCCAGCAGCATAACTAGCTTCTACGAGCAGTACGTC. Encoded protein: CASSITSFYEQYV. The V call is TRBV21-1, the J call TRBJ2-7; the D call in the table, TRBD2, was not verified against the DNA. TRBV21-1 is a pseudogene. This CDR3 is 13 amino acids long.

This clone was detected once. The J gene is TRBJ1-2, the V gene TRBV19, with D unresolved. The V gene's germline CDR1 is LNHDA and CDR2 SQIVND (reference sequence). The CDR3 is made up of 13 amino acids. V was clipped by 3 bases and J by 6 bases, with 11 bases between them. The CDR3 region has the DNA TGTGCCAGTAGTATGGGCAATGATCATGGCTACACCTTC. Translation gives CASSMGNDHGYTF. Full variable domain (missing parts from reference TRBV19 and TRBJ1-2): DGGITQSPKYLFRKEGQNVTLSCEQNLNHDAMYWYRQDPGQGLRLIYYSQIVNDFQKGDIAEGYSVSREKKESFPLTVTSAQKNPTAFYLCASSMGNDHGYTFGSGTRLTVV.

The chain carries TRBV24-1 and TRBJ2-1; D gene ambiguous. The CDR3 is made up of 13 amino acids. Trimming took 1 base from V and 4 from J, leaving 4 bases between them. Germline values: CDR1 KGHDR, CDR2 SFDVKD. CDR3 protein: CATSDLQYNEQFF. CDR3 in DNA: TGTGCCACCAGTGATTTACAGTACAATGAGCAGTTCTTC.